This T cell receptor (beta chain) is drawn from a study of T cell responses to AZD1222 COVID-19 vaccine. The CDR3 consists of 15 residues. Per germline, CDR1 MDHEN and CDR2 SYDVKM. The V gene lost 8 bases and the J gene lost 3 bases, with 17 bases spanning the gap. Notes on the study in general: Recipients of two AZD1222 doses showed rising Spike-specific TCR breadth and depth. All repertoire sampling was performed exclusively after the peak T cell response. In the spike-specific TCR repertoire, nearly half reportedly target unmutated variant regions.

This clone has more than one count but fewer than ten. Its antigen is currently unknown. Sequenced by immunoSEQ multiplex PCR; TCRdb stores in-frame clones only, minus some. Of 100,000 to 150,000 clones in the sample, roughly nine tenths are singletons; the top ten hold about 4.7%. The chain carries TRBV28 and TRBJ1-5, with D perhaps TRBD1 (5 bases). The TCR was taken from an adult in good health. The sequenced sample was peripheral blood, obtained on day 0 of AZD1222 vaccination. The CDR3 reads CASQQGAWVNQPQHF. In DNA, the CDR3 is TGTGCCAGCCAACAAGGGGCGTGGGTCAATCAGCCCCAGCATTTT.